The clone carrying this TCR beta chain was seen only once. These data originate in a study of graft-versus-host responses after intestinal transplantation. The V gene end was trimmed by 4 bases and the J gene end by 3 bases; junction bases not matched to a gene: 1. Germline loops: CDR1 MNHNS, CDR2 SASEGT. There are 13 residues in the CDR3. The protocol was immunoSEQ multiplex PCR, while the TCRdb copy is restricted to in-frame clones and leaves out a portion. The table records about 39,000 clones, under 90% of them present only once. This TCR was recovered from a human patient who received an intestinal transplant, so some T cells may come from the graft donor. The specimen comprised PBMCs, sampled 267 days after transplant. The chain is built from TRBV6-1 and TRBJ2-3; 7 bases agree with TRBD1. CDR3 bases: TGTGCCAGCAGTGGCAGGGGGACAGATACGCAGTATTTT. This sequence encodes CASSGRGTDTQYF.